This T cell receptor (beta chain) is from a study of immune heterogeneity within non-small cell lung tumors. For the study at large: Histology included a handful of squamous cell carcinomas, roughly eleven non-squamous carcinomas and 1 unspecified tumor.

Overall study results and limits: The study found identical dominant CDR3 beta clonotypes recurring across tumor sites within a patient, alongside site-unique high-frequency clones. High-frequency T-cell receptor beta clonotypes were largely distinct between individual patients.

Bulk tumor gDNA, roughly 600 ng per sample, served as the TCR template. Several far-apart biopsies were taken per primary tumor during surgery. With untreated, newly diagnosed non-small cell lung cancer, the patients went on to undergo curative surgery. A total of fewer than 18 patients with newly diagnosed non-small cell lung cancer, all of whom were undergoing surgery with curative intent, made up the donors. This CDR3 comprises 14 residues. With 2 bases removed from V and 4 bases from J, the gap between germline ends came to 13 bases. The germline CDR1 and CDR2 sequences are SGDLS and YYNGEE. With regard to this clonotype: Its cognate antigen is unknown.

Amplification of TCR beta CDR3 was performed by multiplex PCR with 32 V and 13 J primers. TCRdb ran MiXCR on the multiplex PCR reads and lists one entry per CDR3 protein. This table has roughly 2,800 distinct CDR3 sequences, just over 45% appearing once. This TCR was sampled from a woman in her sixties or seventies with non-small cell lung cancer. Sequencing was done on a sample of lung tumor tissue. The chain employs TRBV9 and TRBJ2-7; tentatively, D is TRBD1 (5 bases). CDR3 sequence reads: CASSVGLGLYEQYF. In DNA form, the CDR3 reads TGTGCCAGCAGCGTGGGGCTAGGGTTGTACGAGCAGTACTTC.